The clone carrying this T cell receptor (beta chain) was picked up a small number of times. This entry belongs to a study of T cell responses to AZD1222 COVID-19 vaccine. Measured with immunoSEQ multiplex PCR; TCRdb has only the in-frame clones, and not every one. The sample has 200,000 or so clones, approximately 94% seen once. Between the trimmed V and J ends, which lost 1 base and 5 bases, there was a span of 9 bases. This CDR3 is 13 amino acids long. Germline-derived CDR1 and CDR2 are SGHDN and FVKESK. The chain has TRBV14 and TRBJ2-7; unclear D gene. Source: peripheral blood, taken on day 0 of AZD1222 vaccination. The sequence was collected from an adult in good health. The CDR3 protein is CASSQAVFNEQYF. The CDR3 coding sequence is TGTGCCAGCAGCCAAGCAGTATTCAACGAGCAGTACTTC.